This entry lists 5 T cell receptor beta chains sequenced from one sample in a study of T-cell reconstitution after alpha-beta-depleted transplantation in children. Study-wide findings and caveats: At one year after transplant, newly produced T cells mostly accounted for T-cell counts and diversity.

Their cognate antigens are unknown. During its preparation, the TCRbeta library received unique molecular identifiers. TCRdb reprocessed the PCR reads via MiXCR and lists one record per CDR3 protein. The sample lists approximately 300,000 distinct CDR3 sequences, around 7.1% seen once, with approximately 9% in the top ten. This specimen was peripheral blood, taken 360 days after TCRalphabeta/CD19-depleted stem cell transplant. The receptors were sampled from a female patient between 2 and 15 years old who had a stem cell transplant for Fanconi anemia, so the T cells may come from the graft donor.

The chain links TRBV6-5 to TRBJ1-6, with D unresolved. The CDR3 totals 13 residues. The V end was cut by 2 bases, the J end by 8 bases, with 7 bases between. Germline loops: CDR1 MNHEY, CDR2 SVGAGI. CDR3 coding DNA: TGTGCCAGCAGTTACCGAGAAGATTCACCCCTCCACTTT. The encoded protein is CASSYREDSPLHF.

In its sample, this clonotype was seen once. The chain carries TRBV6-5 and TRBJ2-1; D might be TRBD1 or TRBD2, each matching 6 bases. The germline CDR1 and CDR2 sequences are MNHEY and SVGAGI. CDR3 size: 16 residues. V was cut by 2 bases and J by 8 bases, with 19 bases left in between. The CDR3 loop is CASSYLGRGLVDEQFF. The CDR3 region has the DNA TGTGCCAGCAGTTACCTCGGACGGGGGCTAGTCGATGAGCAGTTCTTC.

This clonotype was seen only once. With a much larger clone just one base away, this may be a read error. J is TRBJ2-1 and V is TRBV7-2, with 7 bases identical to TRBD2. This CDR3 has 15 amino acids. Per germline, CDR1 SGHTA and CDR2 FQGNSA. Written as DNA, the CDR3 is TGTGCCAGCAGCGTGCTCGGACTAGATTACAATGGGCAGTTCTTC. Its translation is CASSVLGLDYNGQFF.

This chain connects TRBV7-9 to TRBJ1-4, with a tentative D call TRBD1 (6 bases). The germline V gene encodes CDR1 SEHNR and CDR2 FQNEAQ (reference sequence). V dropped 3 bases and J dropped 7 bases, with 15 bases sitting between them. This CDR3 has 15 residues. DNA for the CDR3: TGTGCCAGCAGCTTCGACAGGACGGGAGGTGAAAAACTGTTTTTT. Encoded protein: CASSFDRTGGEKLFF.

In its sample, this clonotype was seen a few times. The chain employs TRBV14 and TRBJ1-4; the match to TRBD1 covers 7 bases. After removal of 6 bases from V and 8 bases from J, the junction contained 12 bases not matched to a gene. CDR3 size: 15 residues. Germline V gives CDR1 SGHDN, CDR2 FVKESK. Here the CDR3 reads CASSYRQGWGEKLFF. The CDR3 DNA follows: TGTGCCAGCAGTTACCGACAGGGATGGGGAGAAAAACTGTTTTTT. Together with reference TRBV14 and TRBJ1-4, the CDR3 gives the full variable domain: EAGVTQFPSHSVIEKGQTVTLRCDPISGHDNLYWYRRVMGKEIKFLLHFVKESKQDESGMPNNRFLAERTGGTYSTLKVQPAELEDSGVYFCASSYRQGWGEKLFFGSGTQLSVL.